The 16 T cell receptor beta chains below all came from one sample that was sequenced in a study of glioma-infiltrating T cells. The iRepertoire nested amplicon-rescue multiplex PCR amplified TCR alpha and beta CDR3s from RNA. TCRdb ran MiXCR on the multiplex PCR reads and lists one entry per CDR3 protein. This table has 3,000 to 3,500 distinct CDR3 sequences, roughly 85% appearing once. Sequences were obtained from glioma tissue, nonneoplastic brain tissue, or PBMCs (not recorded which). These receptor sequences come from a human donor with low-grade glioma or glioblastoma, undergoing nonglioma brain surgery, or in good health (not recorded which).

A word on this clonotype: This beta chain was picked up by a library intended for alpha chains and is off target, so its count carries little meaning. The rearrangement joins TRBV20-1 to TRBJ2-5; possibly TRBD1 for D (5 bases). Germline CDR1 is DFQATT and CDR2 is SNEGSKA (reference sequence). CDR3 size: 15 residues. The V and J ends lost 4 bases and 7 bases respectively, with 22 bases between them. CDR3 residues: CSATSTLLLQGTQYF. Here the CDR3 DNA reads TGCAGTGCTACGTCGACTCTCCTACTTCAGGGGACCCAGTACTTC.

Concerning this clonotype itself: This beta chain appears as a stray read in a library generated for alpha chains; its size is not informative. The rearrangement joins TRBV20-1 to TRBJ1-2, with D perhaps matching TRBD1 (5 bases). V gave up 3 bases and J gave up 13 bases, with 18 bases separating them. Germline V gives CDR1 DFQATT, CDR2 SNEGSKA (reference sequence). The CDR3 totals 12 residues. Here the CDR3 DNA reads TGCAGTGCTAGGCCAACAGGAGGTATAAGCACCTTC. Translating gives CSARPTGGISTF.

As concerns this clonotype: Since it is a stray read in a library aimed at alpha chains, this beta chain has a size that is not meaningful. This chain connects TRBV20-1 to TRBJ1-1; a possible D gene is TRBD1 (5 bases). Germline V gene sequence: CDR1 DFQATT, CDR2 SNEGSKA (reference sequence). Trimming removed 0 bases at V and 10 bases at J, with 18 bases between. The CDR3 sequence is 14 residues long. The CDR3 region is CSARDPTGGEGAFF. CDR3 nucleotide sequence: TGCAGTGCTAGAGACCCTACAGGTGGAGAAGGAGCTTTCTTT.

About this clonotype itself: This beta chain is off target for a library built for alpha chains, so its abundance means little. The rearrangement uses TRBV15 and TRBJ2-1; TRBD2 aligns across 8 bases. The CDR3 runs 16 residues. V lost 4 bases, J lost 6 bases, and 11 bases stayed unmatched. Looked up from germline, CDR1 is LNHNV and CDR2 is YYDKDF (reference sequence). DNA of the CDR3: TGTGCCACCAGCAACGAAACGGGACTAGACTTCAATGAGCAGTTCTTC. It codes for CATSNETGLDFNEQFF.

This clonotype was picked up one time. This beta chain came through as a stray read in a library set up for alpha chains, and its size says little. The chain employs TRBV7-9 and TRBJ2-7; D gene unclear. The germline V gene encodes CDR1 SEHNR and CDR2 FQNEAQ (reference sequence). CDR3 length: 12 amino acids. Trimming took 5 bases from V and 2 from J, leaving 7 bases between them. In DNA, the CDR3 is TGTGCCAGCAGCCCCGACACCTACGAGCAGTACTTC. Translated, it gives CASSPDTYEQYF.

About this clonotype itself: This beta chain is a stray sequence in a library constructed for alpha chains; its clone size is not meaningful. The rearrangement links TRBV7-9 to TRBJ2-3; maybe TRBD2 (7 bases). This CDR3 has 16 amino acids. CDR1 SEHNR and CDR2 FQNEAQ come from the germline V gene (reference sequence). Trimming cost V 5 bases and J 0 bases, with 15 bases left between them. CDR3 sequence (DNA): TGTGCCAGCAGCCTAAAGGGGGGGGGGAGCACAGATACGCAGTATTTT. This translates into CASSLKGGGSTDTQYF.

On this clonotype itself: The conserved phenylalanine or tryptophan normally closing the CDR3 is absent here, so this likely arose from a read error. This beta chain is a stray read from a library made for alpha chains; its abundance is not meaningful. The rearrangement links TRBV27 to TRBJ2-7, with D unresolved. Per germline, CDR1 MNHEY and CDR2 SMNVEV (reference sequence). Trimming cost V 5 bases and J 2 bases, with 4 bases left between them. The CDR3 is 11 amino acids. This CDR3 is CASSTAYEQYL. CDR3 sequence (DNA): TGTGCCAGCAGTACCGCCTACGAGCAGTACCTC.

There are a few counts of this clonotype. This beta chain came through as a stray read in a library set up for alpha chains, and its size says little. V usage is TRBV27 and J usage is TRBJ2-5; D not resolved. The CDR3 length is 14 residues. The V end was cut by 0 bases, the J end by 7 bases, with 12 bases between. Germline V lookup: CDR1 MNHEY, CDR2 SMNVEV (reference sequence). For the CDR3, the DNA is TGTGCCAGCAGTTTATCTCAAAATAGTGGGACCCAGTACTTC. Translated, it gives CASSLSQNSGTQYF.

Notes on this clonotype: This beta chain is a stray read from a library made for alpha chains; its abundance is not meaningful. This rearrangement joins TRBV28 to TRBJ1-2; the D gene is possibly TRBD1 (5 bases). Germline loops: CDR1 MDHEN, CDR2 SYDVKM. This CDR3 is built from 15 residues. The ends were cut back, 2 bases at V and 7 bases at J, with 17 bases in the middle. The CDR3 DNA is TGTGCCAGCAGTTTAGTACAGACAGTCGGAAGTGGCTACACCTTC. This encodes CASSLVQTVGSGYTF.

Concerning this clonotype: This beta chain was picked up by a library intended for alpha chains and is off target, so its count carries little meaning. CDR3 nucleotides: TGTGCCAGCAGCCAAGATCGAAGCGCAGATACGCAGTATTTT. Amino acid sequence: CASSQDRSADTQYF. The rearrangement uses TRBV14 and TRBJ2-3; D not resolved. CDR3 length equals 14 residues. The V gene lost 0 bases and the J gene lost 4 bases, with 8 bases spanning the gap. Looked up from germline, CDR1 is SGHDN and CDR2 is FVKESK.

As regards this clonotype: In a library made to pick up alpha chains, this beta chain is a stray read with a size that means little. The chain has TRBV19 and TRBJ2-7; D remains ambiguous. This CDR3 contains 13 residues. Germline V gives CDR1 LNHDA, CDR2 SQIVND (reference sequence). The germline V and J ends were trimmed by 5 bases and 8 bases, with 16 bases remaining between them. The CDR3 is CASSYGRVGQQYF. The CDR3 nucleotides are TGTGCCAGTAGTTACGGACGGGTTGGGCAGCAGTACTTC.

Comment on this clonotype: Since the library was made to target alpha chains, this beta chain is a stray read and its abundance is not meaningful. The chain has TRBV6-5 and TRBJ2-1; the match to TRBD1 covers 7 bases. V shed 0 bases and J 13 bases; nucleotides not matched to a gene: 15. This CDR3 is built from 16 residues. Germline V gene lookup returns CDR1 MNHEY and CDR2 SVGAGI. The CDR3 DNA sequence: TGTGCCAGCAGTTACTCCGGACAGGCCGCCGCCGTTGGTCAGTTCTTC. This sequence encodes CASSYSGQAAAVGQFF.

Notes on this clonotype: This beta chain appears as a stray read in a library generated for alpha chains; its size is not informative. The genes are TRBV20-1 and TRBJ2-7; 10 bases are a match to TRBD2. V shed 3 bases and J 4 bases; nucleotides not matched to a gene: 9. There are 15 residues in the CDR3. The germline CDR1 and CDR2 sequences are DFQATT and SNEGSKA (reference sequence). CDR3 coding DNA: TGCAGTGCTAGGGTCGGGCTAGCGGGAGTGTACGAGCAGTACTTC. The encoded protein is CSARVGLAGVYEQYF.

As regards this clonotype: As an off-target read in a library built for alpha chains, this beta chain has a frequency of little significance. The chain carries TRBV29-1 and TRBJ2-2, with 9 bases aligning to TRBD1. The CDR3 loop spans 14 amino acids. Germline lookup yields CDR1 SQVTM and CDR2 ANQGSEA. After removal of 5 bases from V and 4 bases from J, the junction contained 5 bases not matched to a gene. As DNA, the CDR3 is TGCAGCGTTACAGGGGGCGCAGCCACCGGGGAGCTGTTTTTT. Its translation: CSVTGGAATGELFF.

A few counts support this clonotype. In a library made to pick up alpha chains, this beta chain is a stray read with a size that means little. The V call is TRBV20-1, the J call TRBJ1-4, with unresolved D. This CDR3 has 15 amino acids. Germline V gene sequence: CDR1 DFQATT, CDR2 SNEGSKA (reference sequence). Trimming pared 2 bases from V and 0 bases from J, leaving 10 bases between. The CDR3 DNA is TGCAGTGCTAGACGAAGGGATACAACTAATGAAAAACTGTTTTTT. Its translation: CSARRRDTTNEKLFF.

As regards this clonotype: The library was prepared for alpha chains; this beta chain is a stray read, so its frequency means little. The chain joins TRBV6-1 to TRBJ1-2, with D unclear. CDR3 length equals 13 residues. The germline CDR1 and CDR2 sequences are MNHNS and SASEGT. Trimming pared 5 bases from V and 2 bases from J, leaving 9 bases between. The CDR3 spells CASSWEQNYGYTF. The CDR3 bases are TGTGCCAGCAGTTGGGAACAGAACTATGGCTACACCTTC.